This TCR beta chain was observed in a study of blood T cell repertoires in COVID-19. Clones were sequenced by immunoSEQ multiplex PCR, and TCRdb holds only the in-frame ones, with some missing. The top ten clones hold approximately 13% of a sample with around 79,000 clones, around 88% of them seen once. V gave up 7 bases and J gave up 0 bases; unmatched junction bases: 7. The CDR3 runs to 16 residues. Per germline, CDR1 SEHNR and CDR2 FQNEAQ (reference sequence). This receptor was identified in an older man with active or convalescent COVID-19. Input material: peripheral blood. This sequence joins TRBV7-9 and TRBJ2-3; 10 positions match TRBD1. The CDR3, as DNA: TGTGCCAGCACCAGAGGACAGGGGGTGAGCACAGATACGCAGTATTTT. It yields the protein CASTRGQGVSTDTQYF. The variable domain in full, with the rest retrieved from reference TRBV7-9 and TRBJ2-3, is DTGVSQNPRHKITKRGQNVTFRCDPISEHNRLYWYRQTLGQGPEFLTYFQNEAQLEKSRLLSDRFSAERPKGSFSTLEIQRTEQGDSAMYLCASTRGQGVSTDTQYFGPGTRLTVL.